This T cell receptor beta chain was documented in a study of T cell repertoires in aging, cancer and after chemotherapy. Study-wide background: Clear clonal overlap appeared across healthy donor samples taken over several months to years.

The study's findings and limits: Untreated cancer patients had significantly lower blood TCR diversity than age-matched healthy donors. In cancer patients, declining TCR diversity with age involved lost richness and lost evenness.

Peripheral blood genomic DNA, not sorted cells or RNA, was the template. Regarding this clonotype: What it recognizes is unknown.

Rearranged V-D-J TRB sequences were amplified with a mixed TRB-A/B primer pool. TCRdb re-called the multiplex PCR reads with MiXCR, one entry per CDR3 protein. In the table there are 3,300 or so distinct CDR3 sequences, about 36% of which are singletons. The germline V gene encodes CDR1 SGHAT and CDR2 FQDESV (reference sequence). The CDR3 runs to 14 residues. Sequencing used blood. The rearrangement links TRBV11-1 to TRBJ2-7; 7 nucleotides match TRBD1. The sequence was obtained from a human donor in good health. In nucleotides, the CDR3 is TGTGTCAGTAGTCCTTGGACAGGAAGCTACGAGCAGTACTTC. It encodes CVSSPWTGSYEQYF.